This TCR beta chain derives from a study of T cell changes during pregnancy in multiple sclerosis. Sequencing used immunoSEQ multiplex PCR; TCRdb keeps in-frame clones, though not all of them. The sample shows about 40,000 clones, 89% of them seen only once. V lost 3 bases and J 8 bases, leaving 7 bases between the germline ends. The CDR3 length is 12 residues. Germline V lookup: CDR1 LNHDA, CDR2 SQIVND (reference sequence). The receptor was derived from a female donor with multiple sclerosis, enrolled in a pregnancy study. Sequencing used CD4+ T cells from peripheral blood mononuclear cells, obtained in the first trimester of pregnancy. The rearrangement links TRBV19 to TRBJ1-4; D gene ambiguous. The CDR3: CASSIGGEKLFF. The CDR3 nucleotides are TGTGCCAGTAGTATCGGAGGGGAAAAACTGTTTTTT.